This is a list of T cell receptor beta chains from one sample in a study of beta chain features in type 1 diabetes. Only in-frame clones appear in the TCRdb table, and some are missing; sequencing was by immunoSEQ multiplex PCR. The sample holds some 270,000 clones; 8% are singletons and the top ten take 0.9% to 1.2%. Specimen: central memory CD4+ T cells from blood. Source of these receptors: a woman aged 18-30 years in good health. Each CDR3 is given with its conserved first and last residue. A D gene is named only where the DNA matches it firmly. Rows may omit the clone size; those that give it use once, few, many or a size class.

D: -
V: TRBV7-3
size: -
J: TRBJ2-6
length: 16
CDR3: CASSFNPASGANVLTF
DNA: TGTGCCAGCAGCTTCAACCCGGCCTCTGGGGCCAACGTCCTGACTTTC

D: TRBD2
V: TRBV5-1
size: -
J: TRBJ2-1
length: 13
CDR3: CASHTSGRDEQFF
DNA: TGCGCCAGCCACACTAGCGGGAGGGATGAGCAGTTCTTC

D: TRBD2
V: TRBV29-1
size: -
J: TRBJ2-1
length: 14
CDR3: CSARPSGGTNEQFF
DNA: TGCAGCGCCCGCCCGTCGGGGGGTACCAATGAGCAGTTCTTC

D: TRBD1
V: TRBV11-2
size: few
J: TRBJ2-7
length: 14
CDR3: CASSLDRIYYEQYF
DNA: TGTGCCAGCAGCCTGGACAGGATATACTACGAGCAGTACTTC

D: TRBD1
V: TRBV2
size: -
J: TRBJ2-7
length: 13
CDR3: CATSGTGNYEQYF
DNA: TGTGCCACCTCCGGGACAGGCAACTACGAGCAGTACTTC

D: TRBD2
V: TRBV6-5
size: few
J: TRBJ2-7
length: 15
CDR3: CASSYGTSGFYEQYF
DNA: TGTGCCAGCAGTTACGGGACTAGCGGATTCTACGAGCAGTACTTC

D: TRBD1
V: TRBV5-5
size: -
J: TRBJ2-7
length: 12
CDR3: CASGTGFYEQYF
DNA: TGTGCCAGCGGGACAGGGTTCTACGAGCAGTACTTC

D: TRBD2
V: TRBV5-1
size: -
J: TRBJ2-1
length: 13
CDR3: CASSLAGSGGQFF
DNA: TGCGCCAGCAGCTTGGCTGGGTCGGGAGGGCAGTTCTTC

D: -
V: TRBV6-6
size: -
J: TRBJ1-2
length: 14
CDR3: CASIISAGMGGYTF
DNA: TGTGCCAGCATTATATCAGCCGGGATGGGTGGCTACACCTTC

D: -
V: TRBV2
size: many
J: TRBJ2-3
length: 15
CDR3: CASSGASVNTDTQYF
DNA: TGTGCCAGCAGTGGGGCTAGCGTTAACACAGATACGCAGTATTTT

D: -
V: TRBV2
size: few
J: TRBJ2-3
length: 12
CDR3: CASSRPSETQYF
DNA: TGTGCCAGCTCCAGGCCGAGTGAGACGCAGTATTTT

D: -
V: TRBV7-9
size: -
J: TRBJ2-3
length: 16
CDR3: CASSSQAGTSTDTQYF
DNA: TGTGCCAGCAGCTCGCAGGCCGGGACTTCAACAGATACGCAGTATTTT

D: TRBD1
V: TRBV11-1
size: few
J: TRBJ1-1
length: 14
CDR3: CASSLMTGGLEAFF
DNA: TGTGCCAGCAGCTTAATGACAGGGGGATTAGAAGCTTTCTTT

D: TRBD1
V: TRBV14
size: -
J: TRBJ2-5
length: 16
CDR3: CASSHGATGGQETQYF
DNA: TGTGCCAGCTCCCATGGGGCGACAGGGGGCCAAGAGACCCAGTACTTC

D: -
V: TRBV14
size: -
J: TRBJ1-2
length: 15
CDR3: CASSQAVGQIYGYTF
DNA: TGTGCCAGCAGCCAAGCGGTAGGGCAAATCTATGGCTACACCTTC

D: TRBD1
V: TRBV7-9
size: -
J: TRBJ1-4
length: 16
CDR3: CASSLVGPGGREKLFF
DNA: TGTGCCAGCAGCTTAGTAGGGCCAGGGGGCCGGGAAAAACTGTTTTTT

D: -
V: TRBV30
size: -
J: TRBJ1-5
length: 13
CDR3: CAWADSQNQPQHF
DNA: TGTGCCTGGGCTGACAGCCAAAATCAGCCCCAGCATTTT

D: TRBD2
V: TRBV7-2
size: few
J: TRBJ2-3
length: 16
CDR3: CASSLGGRPSTDTQYF
DNA: TGTGCCAGCAGCTTGGGAGGGCGACCTAGCACAGATACGCAGTATTTT

D: -
V: TRBV19
size: few
J: TRBJ1-4
length: 15
CDR3: CASSIARRGGEKLFF
DNA: TGTGCCAGTAGTATAGCCCGGAGAGGGGGTGAAAAACTGTTTTTT

D: -
V: TRBV15
size: -
J: TRBJ2-5
length: 14
CDR3: CATSRDRGEETQYF
DNA: TGTGCCACCAGCAGAGATAGAGGGGAGGAGACCCAGTACTTC

D: -
V: TRBV7-3
size: few
J: TRBJ1-1
length: 16
CDR3: CASSLTGNRRNTEAFF
DNA: TGTGCCAGCAGCTTAACAGGGAATAGACGGAACACTGAAGCTTTCTTT

D: TRBD2
V: TRBV7-3
size: few
J: TRBJ2-1
length: 16
CDR3: CASSFSGTSSYNEQFF
DNA: TGTGCCAGCAGCTTCTCCGGGACTAGCTCCTACAATGAGCAGTTCTTC

D: -
V: TRBV7-6
size: -
J: TRBJ1-4
length: 13
CDR3: CASSSYGGEKLFF
DNA: TGTGCCAGCAGCTCCTATGGTGGTGAAAAACTGTTTTTT

D: TRBD1
V: TRBV28
size: -
J: TRBJ1-2
length: 13
CDR3: CASRTGTFYGYTF
DNA: TGTGCCAGCAGGACAGGGACTTTCTATGGCTACACCTTC

D: -
V: TRBV9
size: -
J: TRBJ2-3
length: 14
CDR3: CASSVDYSSDTQYF
DNA: TGTGCCAGCAGCGTAGACTACAGCTCAGATACGCAGTATTTT

D: -
V: TRBV9
size: -
J: TRBJ2-1
length: 14
CDR3: CASSVGGSYNEQFF
DNA: TGTGCCAGCAGCGTAGGCGGGTCCTACAATGAGCAGTTCTTC

D: TRBD1
V: TRBV5-4
size: -
J: TRBJ1-1
length: 15
CDR3: CASSRGRDRDTEAFF
DNA: TGTGCCAGCAGCCGGGGGAGGGACAGGGACACTGAAGCTTTCTTT

D: -
V: TRBV4-1
size: -
J: TRBJ1-1
length: 16
CDR3: CASSQEPPPEYTEAFF
DNA: TGCGCCAGCAGCCAAGAACCTCCTCCAGAGTACACTGAAGCTTTCTTT

D: TRBD1
V: TRBV10-3
size: many
J: TRBJ1-1
length: 13
CDR3: CAISGQENTEAFF
DNA: TGTGCCATCAGCGGACAGGAGAACACTGAAGCTTTCTTT

D: TRBD1
V: TRBV5-1
size: -
J: TRBJ2-5
length: 16
CDR3: CASSSRTGGSQETQYF
DNA: TGCGCCAGCAGCTCCAGGACAGGGGGAAGCCAAGAGACCCAGTACTTC

D: -
V: TRBV10-3
size: many
J: TRBJ2-3
length: 15
CDR3: CAISVGGQPTDTQYF
DNA: TGTGCCATCAGTGTCGGGGGACAGCCCACAGATACGCAGTATTTT

D: -
V: TRBV18
size: -
J: TRBJ1-1
length: 15
CDR3: CASSPTGTLNTEAFF
DNA: TGTGCCAGCTCACCAACCGGGACACTGAACACTGAAGCTTTCTTT

D: -
V: TRBV29-1
size: few
J: TRBJ2-1
length: 13
CDR3: CSVVGSPYNEQFF
DNA: TGCAGCGTTGTCGGGTCCCCCTACAATGAGCAGTTCTTC

D: -
V: TRBV28
size: -
J: TRBJ1-4
length: 14
CDR3: CASSFWSTNEKLFF
DNA: TGTGCCAGCAGTTTCTGGTCAACTAATGAAAAACTGTTTTTT

D: -
V: TRBV28
size: few
J: TRBJ2-1
length: 12
CDR3: CASRTIRGEQFF
DNA: TGTGCCAGCAGAACGATCAGGGGTGAGCAGTTCTTC

D: TRBD2
V: TRBV7-8
size: few
J: TRBJ2-1
length: 15
CDR3: CASSRRAGELSEQFF
DNA: TGTGCCAGCAGCCGCCGAGCGGGAGAGTTAAGTGAGCAGTTCTTC

D: -
V: TRBV5-1
size: -
J: TRBJ1-1
length: 17
CDR3: CASSLAIRSRMNTEAFF
DNA: TGCGCCAGCAGCTTGGCTATCCGGTCGCGGATGAACACTGAAGCTTTCTTT

D: -
V: TRBV7-2
size: few
J: TRBJ1-1
length: 14
CDR3: CASSFGRGNTEAFF
DNA: TGTGCCAGCAGCTTTGGACGAGGGAACACTGAAGCTTTCTTT

D: -
V: TRBV5-1
size: few
J: TRBJ2-1
length: 15
CDR3: CASSLAYNPYNEQFF
DNA: TGCGCCAGCAGCTTGGCGTACAACCCTTACAATGAGCAGTTCTTC

D: TRBD1
V: TRBV7-3
size: -
J: TRBJ2-7
length: 13
CDR3: CASSYLRDREKYF
DNA: TGTGCCAGCAGCTACCTCCGGGACAGGGAGAAGTACTTC

D: -
V: TRBV6-6
size: -
J: TRBJ1-5
length: 14
CDR3: CASVPGRWGQPQHF
DNA: TGTGCCAGCGTTCCGGGACGGTGGGGTCAGCCCCAGCATTTT